Each of the 16 T cell receptor beta chains below was sequenced from the same sample in a study of blood T cell repertoires in COVID-19. TCRdb keeps only in-frame clones here, not all; method: immunoSEQ multiplex PCR. The sample has over 200,000 clones; approximately 91% are singletons. What was sequenced was peripheral blood. Receptors were obtained from a young adult with COVID-19, enrolled during active disease.

In DNA form, the CDR3 reads TGTGCCAGCAGCTTGGCTTCAACAGGGGCCTACGAGCAGTACTTC. Amino acids: CASSLASTGAYEQYF. This chain links TRBV5-5 with TRBJ2-7; 7 bases are a match to TRBD1. The germline V gene has CDR1 SGHKS and CDR2 YYEKEE (reference sequence). The CDR3 contains 15 residues. The V gene end was trimmed by 0 bases and the J gene end by 2 bases; junction bases not matched to a gene: 5.

This clone appeared a few times. The chain combines TRBV4-2 with TRBJ2-7; 7 bases match TRBD2. This CDR3 has 15 residues. Per germline, CDR1 LGHNA and CDR2 YNFKEQ. V dropped 2 bases and J dropped 2; count of bases not matched to a gene: 6. The CDR3: CASSQLVAGPYEQYF. The CDR3 coding sequence is TGTGCCAGCAGCCAACTCGTAGCGGGCCCCTACGAGCAGTACTTC.

This chain uses TRBV6-5 with TRBJ1-2; 7 nucleotides align to TRBD1. CDR1 is MNHEY and CDR2 is SVGAGI in the germline V gene. The ends lost 3 bases at V and 4 bases at J; junction bases unmatched: 8. This CDR3 region has 15 residues. The CDR3 nucleotides read TGTGCCAGCAGTTATTCGACAGGGCAGACCTATGGCTACACCTTC. Encoded protein: CASSYSTGQTYGYTF.

This chain links TRBV19 with TRBJ1-1, with a tentative D call TRBD1 (5 bases). From germline, CDR1 is LNHDA and CDR2 SQIVND (reference sequence). The CDR3 runs to 15 residues. The V and J ends lost 3 bases and 1 base respectively, with 12 bases between them. As DNA, the CDR3 is TGTGCCAGTAGTATTAACGGGGGAGAGAACACTGAAGCTTTCTTT. Translated: CASSINGGENTEAFF.

J is TRBJ1-1 and V is TRBV12-5; no clear D gene. Germline CDR1 and CDR2: LGHNT and FRNRAP. V was trimmed by 0 bases and J by 6 bases, leaving 14 bases between them. There are 15 residues in the CDR3. The chain's CDR3 is CASGLVLRGIAEAFF. The CDR3 bases are TGTGCTAGTGGTTTGGTACTTCGGGGTATAGCTGAAGCTTTCTTT.

The gene calls are TRBV6-2 or TRBV6-3 and TRBJ1-5; 7 bases fit TRBD1. The CDR3 extends over 14 amino acids. With 4 bases clipped from V and 7 bases from J, the junction kept 7 bases outside the gene matches. Germline CDR1 is MNHEY and CDR2 is SVGEGT. This chain's CDR3 is CASSLTGMWQPQHF. In DNA, the CDR3 is TGTGCCAGCAGTTTGACAGGGATGTGGCAGCCCCAGCATTTT.

This clone appeared once. The chain couples TRBV20-1 to TRBJ2-1; D uncertain. The CDR3 totals 11 residues. Germline CDR1 is DFQATT and CDR2 is SNEGSKA (reference sequence). The V and J ends lost 6 bases and 2 bases respectively, with 5 bases between them. CDR3 region: CSAETYNEQFF. For the CDR3, the DNA is TGCAGTGCGGAGACCTACAATGAGCAGTTCTTC.

The V and J genes are TRBV7-9 and TRBJ2-3; TRBD2 matches 12 bases. The ends lost 5 bases at V and 7 bases at J; junction bases unmatched: 7. CDR3 length equals 15 residues. The germline V gene has CDR1 SEHNR and CDR2 FQNEAQ (reference sequence). The CDR3 protein is CASSGLAGGPNTQYF. DNA for the CDR3: TGTGCCAGCAGCGGTCTAGCGGGAGGGCCGAATACGCAGTATTTT.

J is TRBJ1-1 and V is TRBV7-9; 7 bases agree with TRBD1. The V segment lost 1 base and the J segment 7 bases; nucleotides outside the gene matches: 6. Germline CDR1 is SEHNR and CDR2 is FQNEAQ (reference sequence). The CDR3 covers 14 residues. The CDR3 here is CASSLGVRDSEAFF. The CDR3, as DNA: TGTGCCAGCAGCTTAGGGGTAAGGGACAGTGAAGCTTTCTTT.

The V gene is TRBV7-2, the J gene TRBJ2-1; D is uncertain. The CDR3 totals 12 residues. V was shortened by 3 bases and J by 4 bases, with 4 bases between the two germline ends. CDR1 and CDR2 from the germline V gene are SGHTA and FQGNSA. CDR3 sequence (DNA): TGTGCCAGCAGCTTCCTATACAATGAGCAGTTCTTC. This translates into CASSFLYNEQFF.

V is TRBV6-5 and J is TRBJ1-4; perhaps TRBD1 as D (6 bases). The germline V gene encodes CDR1 MNHEY and CDR2 SVGAGI. Trimming removed 6 bases at V and 8 bases at J, with 13 bases between. The CDR3 covers 13 residues. Here the CDR3 DNA reads TGTGCCAGCAGAACAGGGAGTGAGGAAAAACTGTTTTTT. It translates to CASRTGSEEKLFF.

The genes are TRBV4-3 and TRBJ1-6; no definite D call. Trimming shortened V by 0 bases and J by 7 bases, and 10 bases separated the two germline ends. The CDR3 length is 15 residues. From germline, CDR1 is LGHNA and CDR2 YSLEER. This CDR3 reads CASSQERGWNSPLHF. In DNA, the CDR3 is TGCGCCAGCAGCCAAGAACGGGGTTGGAATTCACCCCTCCACTTT.

The chain couples TRBV28 to TRBJ2-7; 9 bases line up with TRBD2. Germline V lookup: CDR1 MDHEN, CDR2 SYDVKM. The CDR3 has 17 residues. V lost 3 bases to trimming and J lost 0 bases; unmatched junction nucleotides: 9. CDR3 loop: CASSFSLAGEDSYEQYF. For the CDR3, the DNA is TGTGCCAGCAGTTTCAGTTTAGCGGGAGAGGACTCCTACGAGCAGTACTTC.

The CDR3 is CATTEGYTEAFF. CDR3 bases: TGTGCCACCACGGAGGGTTACACTGAAGCTTTCTTT. The J gene is TRBJ1-1, the V gene TRBV19; D not certain. The CDR3 runs to 12 residues. V was cut by 10 bases and J by 3 bases, with 12 bases left in between. Per the germline V gene, CDR1 is LNHDA and CDR2 is SQIVND (reference sequence). Based on the CDR3 plus reference TRBV19 and TRBJ1-1, the full variable domain is DGGITQSPKYLFRKEGQNVTLSCEQNLNHDAMYWYRQDPGQGLRLIYYSQIVNDFQKGDIAEGYSVSREKKESFPLTVTSAQKNPTAFYLCATTEGYTEAFFGQGTRLTVV.

V is TRBV13 and J is TRBJ2-5, with D maybe TRBD1 (7 bases). This CDR3 contains 14 residues. Germline assignment: CDR1 PRHDT and CDR2 FYEKMQ (reference sequence). Deletions cut 5 bases from V and 4 bases from J, with 14 bases between. The chain's CDR3 is CASSGGGSAETQYF. For the CDR3, the DNA is TGTGCCAGCAGCGGAGGGGGCTCAGCAGAGACCCAGTACTTC.

The chain uses TRBV30 and TRBJ1-3; 7 positions agree with TRBD1. This CDR3 is built from 15 residues. The V gene's germline CDR1 is GTSNPN and CDR2 SVGIG (reference sequence). V lost 2 bases and J lost 8; bases outside the gene matches: 12. The CDR3 sequence: CAWSSVDREGDTIYF. The CDR3 DNA is TGTGCCTGGAGTTCCGTCGACAGGGAAGGTGACACCATATATTTT.